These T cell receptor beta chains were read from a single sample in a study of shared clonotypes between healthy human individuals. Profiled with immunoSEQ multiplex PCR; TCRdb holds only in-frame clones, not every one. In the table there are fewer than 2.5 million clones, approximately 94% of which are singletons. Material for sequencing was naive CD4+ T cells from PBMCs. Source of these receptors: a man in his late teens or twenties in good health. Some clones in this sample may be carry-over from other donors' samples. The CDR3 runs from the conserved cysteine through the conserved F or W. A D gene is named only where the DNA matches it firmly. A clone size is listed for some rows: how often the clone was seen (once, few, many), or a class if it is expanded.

cdr3_aa: CSVEGGHRGLVWTQYF
cdr3_nt: TGCAGCGTTGAAGGCGGGCACAGGGGTTTGGTATGGACCCAGTACTTC
d_call: TRBD1
clone_size: NA
v_call: TRBV29-1
j_call: TRBJ2-5

cdr3_aa: CASSIEYGYTF
cdr3_nt: TGTGCCAGTAGTATTGAGTATGGCTACACCTTC
d_call: NA
clone_size: NA
v_call: TRBV19
j_call: TRBJ1-2

cdr3_aa: CASSGLLAGSYNEQFF
cdr3_nt: TGTGCCAGCAGTGGCTTACTAGCAGGGTCCTACAATGAGCAGTTCTTC
d_call: NA
clone_size: NA
v_call: TRBV28
j_call: TRBJ2-1

cdr3_aa: CASSLGQYNEKLFF
cdr3_nt: TGCGCCAGCAGCTTGGGACAGTATAATGAAAAACTGTTTTTT
d_call: TRBD1
clone_size: NA
v_call: TRBV10-2
j_call: TRBJ1-4

cdr3_aa: CASSLPGYEQYF
cdr3_nt: TGCGCCAGCAGCTTGCCAGGCTACGAGCAGTACTTC
d_call: NA
clone_size: NA
v_call: TRBV5-1
j_call: TRBJ2-7

cdr3_aa: CASSMAYTTTDTQYF
cdr3_nt: TGTGCCAGTAGTATGGCGTATACTACCACAGATACGCAGTATTTT
d_call: NA
clone_size: once
v_call: TRBV19
j_call: TRBJ2-3

cdr3_aa: CASSRTGGGYEQYF
cdr3_nt: TGCGCCAGCAGCCGAACAGGAGGTGGGTACGAGCAGTACTTC
d_call: NA
clone_size: NA
v_call: TRBV4-3
j_call: TRBJ2-7

cdr3_aa: CASSGGGPPDEKLFF
cdr3_nt: TGCGCCAGCAGCGGGGGGGGACCGCCGGATGAAAAACTGTTTTTT
d_call: NA
clone_size: NA
v_call: TRBV5-1
j_call: TRBJ1-4

cdr3_aa: CATSMRLAGGNEQFF
cdr3_nt: TGTGCCACCAGCATGAGACTAGCGGGGGGGAATGAGCAGTTCTTC
d_call: TRBD2
clone_size: NA
v_call: TRBV15
j_call: TRBJ2-1

cdr3_aa: CASSAGQNYGYTF
cdr3_nt: TGTGCCAGCAGTGCGGGACAGAACTATGGCTACACCTTC
d_call: TRBD1
clone_size: NA
v_call: TRBV2
j_call: TRBJ1-2

cdr3_aa: CATDPGLGDNEQFF
cdr3_nt: TGTGCCACCGACCCGGGACTAGGGGACAATGAGCAGTTCTTC
d_call: TRBD2
clone_size: NA
v_call: TRBV11-2
j_call: TRBJ2-1

cdr3_aa: CASSFPGEGYGYTF
cdr3_nt: TGTGCCAGCAGCTTTCCAGGGGAGGGCTATGGCTACACCTTC
d_call: NA
clone_size: once
v_call: TRBV5-4
j_call: TRBJ1-2

cdr3_aa: CASSVLNEQFF
cdr3_nt: TGTGCCAGCAGTGTTCTAAATGAGCAGTTCTTC
d_call: NA
clone_size: NA
v_call: TRBV2
j_call: TRBJ2-1

cdr3_aa: CASSARRRVNQPQHF
cdr3_nt: TGTGCCAGCAGCGCCCGGCGCAGGGTCAATCAGCCCCAGCATTTT
d_call: NA
clone_size: NA
v_call: TRBV5-6
j_call: TRBJ1-5

cdr3_aa: CASSFLAGVPLNTGELFF
cdr3_nt: TGTGCCAGCAGCTTCCTAGCGGGGGTTCCCCTCAACACCGGGGAGCTGTTTTTT
d_call: TRBD2
clone_size: once
v_call: TRBV7-2
j_call: TRBJ2-2

cdr3_aa: CASSIRRDENYGYTF
cdr3_nt: TGTGCCAGCTCAATTCGCAGGGACGAGAACTATGGCTACACCTTC
d_call: NA
clone_size: NA
v_call: TRBV18
j_call: TRBJ1-2

cdr3_aa: CASSTPDRTNEKLFF
cdr3_nt: TGTGCCAGCAGCACCCCGGACAGAACTAATGAAAAACTGTTTTTT
d_call: NA
clone_size: once
v_call: TRBV9
j_call: TRBJ1-4

cdr3_aa: CASSPREGGYTF
cdr3_nt: TGTGCCAGCTCACCACGTGAAGGCGGCTACACCTTC
d_call: NA
clone_size: NA
v_call: TRBV18
j_call: TRBJ1-2

cdr3_aa: CASRGGAEAFF
cdr3_nt: TGTGCCAGCAGAGGGGGTGCCGAAGCTTTCTTT
d_call: NA
clone_size: NA
v_call: TRBV7-2
j_call: TRBJ1-1

cdr3_aa: CASSFQGMDTEAFF
cdr3_nt: TGTGCCAGCAGCTTTCAGGGGATGGACACTGAAGCTTTCTTT
d_call: NA
clone_size: NA
v_call: TRBV5-4
j_call: TRBJ1-1

cdr3_aa: CASSYSSTGNYGYTF
cdr3_nt: TGTGCCAGCAGTTACTCTTCCACGGGGAACTATGGCTACACCTTC
d_call: NA
clone_size: NA
v_call: TRBV6-5
j_call: TRBJ1-2

cdr3_aa: CASSLTVSGSFAEQFF
cdr3_nt: TGTGCCAGCAGCTTAACTGTTAGCGGGAGTTTCGCTGAGCAGTTCTTC
d_call: TRBD2
clone_size: NA
v_call: TRBV7-3
j_call: TRBJ2-1

cdr3_aa: CASSTTGTDTQYF
cdr3_nt: TGTGCCAGTAGTACAACCGGGACGGATACGCAGTATTTT
d_call: NA
clone_size: NA
v_call: TRBV19
j_call: TRBJ2-3

cdr3_aa: CASRSLTGAFVVFF
cdr3_nt: TGTGCCAGCCGTTCCCTTACAGGGGCTTTTGTTGTTTTCTTT
d_call: TRBD1
clone_size: NA
v_call: TRBV19
j_call: TRBJ1-1

cdr3_aa: CASTRVGENIQYF
cdr3_nt: TGTGCCAGCACCAGGGTGGGAGAAAACATTCAGTACTTC
d_call: NA
clone_size: NA
v_call: TRBV6-6
j_call: TRBJ2-4

cdr3_aa: CATSKDYNQPQHF
cdr3_nt: TGTGCCACCAGCAAAGACTACAATCAGCCCCAGCATTTT
d_call: NA
clone_size: NA
v_call: TRBV15
j_call: TRBJ1-5

cdr3_aa: CASSPTRTSVFYYNEQFF
cdr3_nt: TGCGCCAGCAGCCCTACTCGGACTAGCGTCTTTTACTACAATGAGCAGTTCTTC
d_call: TRBD2
clone_size: NA
v_call: TRBV4-3
j_call: TRBJ2-1

cdr3_aa: CASSLALEAGELFF
cdr3_nt: TGCGCCAGCAGCTTGGCGCTTGAGGCCGGGGAGCTGTTTTTT
d_call: NA
clone_size: NA
v_call: TRBV5-1
j_call: TRBJ2-2

cdr3_aa: CASSSTTGGGIQYF
cdr3_nt: TGTGCCAGCAGTTCAACGACAGGGGGCGGCATTCAGTACTTC
d_call: TRBD1
clone_size: NA
v_call: TRBV28
j_call: TRBJ2-4

cdr3_aa: CASSLGTSGEQQFF
cdr3_nt: TGTGCCAGCAGCTTAGGGACTAGCGGGGAGCAGCAGTTCTTC
d_call: TRBD2
clone_size: NA
v_call: TRBV9
j_call: TRBJ2-1

cdr3_aa: CASSEAPPRGGAVKKQFF
cdr3_nt: TGTGCCAGCAGTGAAGCACCCCCTCGGGGCGGAGCAGTGAAAAAGCAGTTCTTC
d_call: NA
clone_size: NA
v_call: TRBV6-1
j_call: TRBJ2-1

cdr3_aa: CASRRSGWATGNTAQPIYF
cdr3_nt: TGTGCCAGCAGACGCTCGGGGTGGGCCACTGGGAACACCGCGCAACCCATATATTTT
d_call: NA
clone_size: NA
v_call: TRBV27
j_call: TRBJ1-3

cdr3_aa: CSAPDSYEQYF
cdr3_nt: TGCAGTGCTCCTGACAGCTACGAGCAGTACTTC
d_call: NA
clone_size: NA
v_call: TRBV20-1
j_call: TRBJ2-7

cdr3_aa: CASSPGGASVQPQHF
cdr3_nt: TGTGCCAGTAGTCCAGGGGGCGCTTCAGTTCAGCCCCAGCATTTT
d_call: TRBD1
clone_size: NA
v_call: TRBV19
j_call: TRBJ1-5

cdr3_aa: CASSVVRDTEAFF
cdr3_nt: TGTGCCAGCAGCGTAGTTAGGGACACTGAAGCTTTCTTT
d_call: NA
clone_size: NA
v_call: TRBV9
j_call: TRBJ1-1

cdr3_aa: CASSPGGPSEETQYF
cdr3_nt: TGCGCCAGCAGCCCGGGGGGTCCCTCAGAAGAGACCCAGTACTTC
d_call: TRBD2
clone_size: NA
v_call: TRBV5-1
j_call: TRBJ2-5

cdr3_aa: CASSSRADTQYF
cdr3_nt: TGTGCCAGTAGTTCGAGGGCAGATACGCAGTATTTT
d_call: NA
clone_size: NA
v_call: TRBV19
j_call: TRBJ2-3

cdr3_aa: CASSQTGSPDGYTF
cdr3_nt: TGTGCCAGCAGTCAAACAGGGTCCCCAGATGGCTACACCTTC
d_call: NA
clone_size: NA
v_call: TRBV2
j_call: TRBJ1-2

cdr3_aa: CASSLSFFGTQYF
cdr3_nt: TGCGCCAGCAGCTTGTCTTTCTTCGGGACCCAGTACTTC
d_call: NA
clone_size: NA
v_call: TRBV5-1
j_call: TRBJ2-5

cdr3_aa: CASSLSGLGAFF
cdr3_nt: TGTGCCAGCAGTTTATCCGGTCTCGGAGCTTTCTTT
d_call: NA
clone_size: NA
v_call: TRBV28
j_call: TRBJ1-1

cdr3_aa: CASSLGQGHNEQFF
cdr3_nt: TGCGCCAGCAGCTTGGGGCAGGGGCACAATGAGCAGTTCTTC
d_call: NA
clone_size: NA
v_call: TRBV5-1
j_call: TRBJ2-1

cdr3_aa: CASSPSERTDTQYF
cdr3_nt: TGTGCCAGCAGCCCTAGCGAGCGAACAGATACGCAGTATTTT
d_call: NA
clone_size: NA
v_call: TRBV27
j_call: TRBJ2-3

cdr3_aa: CASTLPHRVEGAEAFF
cdr3_nt: TGTGCCAGTACCCTACCTCACAGGGTCGAGGGCGCTGAAGCTTTCTTT
d_call: NA
clone_size: NA
v_call: TRBV19
j_call: TRBJ1-1

cdr3_aa: CASSFNGPRDGELFF
cdr3_nt: TGCGCCAGCAGCTTTAACGGGCCGAGGGACGGGGAGCTGTTTTTT
d_call: NA
clone_size: NA
v_call: TRBV5-1
j_call: TRBJ2-2

cdr3_aa: CASSSEASGANVLTF
cdr3_nt: TGTGCCAGCAGCTCCGAGGCCTCTGGGGCCAACGTCCTGACTTTC
d_call: NA
clone_size: NA
v_call: TRBV5-4
j_call: TRBJ2-6

cdr3_aa: CASSLQGEFNYGYTF
cdr3_nt: TGTGCCAGCAGTTTACAGGGGGAGTTTAACTATGGCTACACCTTC
d_call: TRBD1
clone_size: NA
v_call: TRBV27
j_call: TRBJ1-2

cdr3_aa: CASSTTRGRASYNEQFF
cdr3_nt: TGCGCCAGCAGCACCACACGCGGGAGGGCCTCCTACAATGAGCAGTTCTTC
d_call: TRBD2
clone_size: NA
v_call: TRBV5-1
j_call: TRBJ2-1

cdr3_aa: CAGMGPTLNEQFF
cdr3_nt: TGTGCGGGGATGGGGCCCACTTTAAATGAGCAGTTCTTC
d_call: NA
clone_size: NA
v_call: TRBV30
j_call: TRBJ2-1

cdr3_aa: CASSLAPQGAYEQYF
cdr3_nt: TGCGCCAGCAGCTTGGCCCCCCAGGGGGCTTACGAGCAGTACTTC
d_call: TRBD1
clone_size: NA
v_call: TRBV5-1
j_call: TRBJ2-7

cdr3_aa: CASRRPDSRRYEQYF
cdr3_nt: TGTGCCAGCAGGAGACCTGACAGTAGAAGGTACGAGCAGTACTTC
d_call: NA
clone_size: NA
v_call: TRBV28
j_call: TRBJ2-7

cdr3_aa: CSVAGVYTDTQYF
cdr3_nt: TGCAGCGTTGCAGGGGTCTACACAGATACGCAGTATTTT
d_call: NA
clone_size: NA
v_call: TRBV29-1
j_call: TRBJ2-3

cdr3_aa: CASSLARRENNEQFF
cdr3_nt: TGTGCCAGCAGCTTAGCGAGGCGGGAGAACAATGAGCAGTTCTTC
d_call: TRBD2
clone_size: NA
v_call: TRBV7-2
j_call: TRBJ2-1

cdr3_aa: CASSPFLDTEAFF
cdr3_nt: TGCGCCAGCAGTCCATTCCTGGACACTGAAGCTTTCTTT
d_call: NA
clone_size: few
v_call: TRBV4-1
j_call: TRBJ1-1

cdr3_aa: CASSRRPGQPSGNTIYF
cdr3_nt: TGTGCCAGCAGCCGGCGACCGGGACAGCCCTCTGGAAACACCATATATTTT
d_call: TRBD1
clone_size: NA
v_call: TRBV7-6
j_call: TRBJ1-3

cdr3_aa: CASSPSGRSDEQFF
cdr3_nt: TGTGCCAGCAGCCCCTCCGGTAGGAGCGATGAGCAGTTCTTC
d_call: NA
clone_size: NA
v_call: TRBV28
j_call: TRBJ2-1

cdr3_aa: CASSHSGSPETQYF
cdr3_nt: TGTGCCAGCAGCCATAGCGGGAGCCCAGAGACCCAGTACTTC
d_call: TRBD2
clone_size: NA
v_call: TRBV7-2
j_call: TRBJ2-5

cdr3_aa: CASRPSSGGYEKLFF
cdr3_nt: TGTGCCAGCAGACCCAGCTCGGGGGGATACGAAAAACTGTTTTTT
d_call: NA
clone_size: NA
v_call: TRBV25-1
j_call: TRBJ1-4

cdr3_aa: CASSSLGLAANNEQFF
cdr3_nt: TGTGCCAGCAGCTCCCTAGGGCTAGCGGCAAACAATGAGCAGTTCTTC
d_call: TRBD2
clone_size: NA
v_call: TRBV7-2
j_call: TRBJ2-1

cdr3_aa: CASRRNNEQFF
cdr3_nt: TGTGCCAGCAGGAGAAACAATGAGCAGTTCTTC
d_call: NA
clone_size: NA
v_call: TRBV6-6
j_call: TRBJ2-1